This T cell receptor (beta chain) was captured in a study of cytomegalovirus exposure and HLA in healthy donors. Study-wide results and caveats: Confirmation was obtained in vitro that a few CMV-associated chains are specific for CMV antigens. There were some 150 TCR beta chains listed as cytomegalovirus-associated. The classifier was said to identify cytomegalovirus status with high specificity and sensitivity.

Assay: immunoSEQ multiplex PCR; the TCRdb copy retains only in-frame clones and omits some. This sample has about 60,000 clones, with 95% to 97% found just once. On this clone itself: Its matching antigen is unknown.

Among the 120 subjects of the validation cohort, separate from the roughly 650-subject first cohort, were the donors. Sequencing was done on a sample of PBMCs. The receptor comes from a woman younger than 30 in good health and CMV-seronegative.

CDR3 residues: CASSLRTVSNQPQHF. The CDR3 DNA reads TGTGCCAGCAGCTTACGGACAGTTAGCAATCAGCCCCAGCATTTT. V gene TRBV7-2 combines with J gene TRBJ1-5, with TRBD1 as a possible D gene (6 bases). V shed 2 bases and J shed 0 bases, with 8 bases lying between them. Germline-derived CDR1 and CDR2 are SGHTA and FQGNSA. CDR3 length: 15 residues.